Following are 16 T cell receptor beta chains from one sample sequenced in a study of metastatic and nonmetastatic thyroid tumors. TCRdb reprocessed the PCR reads using MiXCR. The data contain fewer than 50,000 clones, 28% of them singletons. None of the patients had undergone any treatment ahead of thyroid surgery. The source material was blood. All receptors come from a male donor with papillary thyroid cancer or a benign thyroid nodule (not recorded which). Some clones in this sample may be carry-over from other donors' samples.

Turning to this clone: Mismatch with germline at one junction end may stem from a read error. V gene TRBV9 combines with J gene TRBJ2-5, with a possible D match to TRBD2 (6 bases). Germline lookup yields CDR1 SGDLS and CDR2 YYNGEE. There are 16 residues in the CDR3. This chain's CDR3 is CSSSVYDSGTVETQSF. CDR3 nucleotides: TGTTCCAGCAGCGTGTATGATAGCGGCACCGTGGAGACCCAGTCCTTC.

This clone was seen a handful of times. J is TRBJ2-7 and V is TRBV25-1, with D possibly matching TRBD2 (5 bases). Trimming removed 0 bases at V and 5 bases at J, with 8 bases between. CDR3 size: 13 residues. The germline gives CDR1 MGHDK, CDR2 SYGVNS. The CDR3 protein is CASSEYMRDEQYF. The CDR3 DNA is TGTGCCAGCAGTGAATATATGAGGGACGAGCAGTACTTC.

This clone was recorded at least ten times. The chain links TRBV7-3 to TRBJ2-1; D might be TRBD2 (6 bases). V dropped 5 bases and J dropped 9 bases, with 17 bases sitting between them. Per the germline V gene, CDR1 is SGHTA and CDR2 is FQGTGA. CDR3 length: 14 residues. The CDR3 here is CASSLLQGGGEQFF. In DNA, the CDR3 is TGTGCCAGCAGCCTACTTCAGGGAGGAGGTGAGCAGTTCTTC. Combining the CDR3 with reference TRBV7-3 and TRBJ2-1 gives the whole variable domain GAGVSQTPSNKVTEKGKYVELRCDPISGHTALYWYRQSLGQGPEFLIYFQGTGAADDSGLPNDRFFAVRPEGSVSTLKIQRTERGDSAVYLCASSLLQGGGEQFFGPGTRLTVL.

The chain uses TRBV20-1 and TRBJ2-7; no clear D gene. Germline assignment: CDR1 DFQATT and CDR2 SNEGSKA (reference sequence). V was clipped by 6 bases and J by 0 bases, with 9 bases between them. There are 12 residues in the CDR3. CDR3 nucleotide sequence: TGCAGTGCCCAGTCCCGCTCCTACGAGCAGTACTTC. As protein: CSAQSRSYEQYF.

Only a few counts were recorded for this clone. The genes are TRBV6-1 and TRBJ2-1, with D possibly called TRBD1 or TRBD2 (5 bases each). The CDR3 consists of 13 residues. CDR1 is MNHNS and CDR2 is SASEGT in the germline V gene. Trimming took off 1 base at V and 8 bases at J, with 9 bases between the two ends. Written as DNA, the CDR3 is TGTGCCAGCAGTGAAGGGGGGTCAGATGAGCAGTTCTTC. As protein: CASSEGGSDEQFF.

In its sample, this clone was seen many times. The chain has TRBV7-3 and TRBJ2-3, with D perhaps TRBD1 (6 bases). Trimming removed 5 bases at V and 0 bases at J, with 15 bases between. CDR1 is SGHTA, CDR2 FQGTGA, per germline. The CDR3 totals 16 residues. The CDR3 loop is CASSRNRDTSTDTQYF. The CDR3 DNA is TGTGCCAGCAGCCGCAACCGGGACACGAGCACAGATACGCAGTATTTT.

This clone was counted a few times. The chain is built from TRBV2 and TRBJ1-2; D may be TRBD1 (6 bases). Trimming removed 3 bases at V and 4 bases at J, with 9 bases between. CDR1 and CDR2 (germline): SNHLY, FYNNEI. This CDR3 is built from 13 residues. The CDR3 loop is CASSERQVYGYTF. As DNA, the CDR3 is TGTGCCAGCAGTGAGAGACAGGTCTATGGCTACACCTTC.

This clone was counted a few times. The chain is built from TRBV6-1 and TRBJ2-3; 14 bases match TRBD2. With V trimmed by 4 bases and J by 6 bases, 3 bases remained unmatched. This CDR3 has 15 amino acids. CDR1 is MNHNS, CDR2 SASEGT, per germline. The CDR3 region has the DNA TGTGCCAGCAGTGGAGGGACTAGCGGGGGTGATACGCAGTATTTT. It yields the protein CASSGGTSGGDTQYF.

This clone was detected many times. The V and J genes are TRBV19 and TRBJ2-5; maybe TRBD2 (5 bases). Germline assignment: CDR1 LNHDA and CDR2 SQIVND (reference sequence). Trimming left V 3 bases short and J 2 bases short, with 10 bases between. The CDR3 runs to 14 residues. In nucleotides, the CDR3 is TGTGCCAGTAGTATGCGACTATTTCAAGAGACCCAGTACTTC. This gives the protein CASSMRLFQETQYF.

The chain carries TRBV28 and TRBJ2-7, with D possibly being TRBD1 (6 bases). The V gene lost 6 bases and the J gene lost 1 base, with 22 bases spanning the gap. There are 17 residues in the CDR3. The germline CDR1 and CDR2 sequences are MDHEN and SYDVKM. CDR3 residues: CASSLRYKNQGSYEQYF. The CDR3 nucleotides read TGTGCCAGCAGCCTCCGGTACAAAAATCAGGGGTCCTACGAGCAGTACTTC.

The genes are TRBV6-1 and TRBJ2-7, with D unclear. V lost 0 bases and J 4 bases, leaving 7 bases between the germline ends. This CDR3 is 13 amino acids long. From germline, CDR1 is MNHNS and CDR2 SASEGT. The CDR3 loop is CASSEAREYEQYF. CDR3 nucleotides: TGTGCCAGCAGTGAAGCCCGTGAGTACGAGCAGTACTTC.

This CDR3 reads CASSFFAGGRTGELFF. The CDR3 nucleotides read TGTGCCAGCAGTTTCTTTGCGGGAGGGCGCACCGGGGAGCTGTTTTTT. V is TRBV28 and J is TRBJ2-2; 9 bases are shared with TRBD2. The V segment lost 3 bases and the J segment 4 bases; nucleotides outside the gene matches: 6. The CDR3 loop spans 16 amino acids. Germline V CDR1 and CDR2: MDHEN, SYDVKM.

The chain couples TRBV10-3 to TRBJ2-2; tentatively, D is TRBD1 (6 bases). Between the trimmed V and J ends, which lost 6 bases and 0 bases, there was a span of 14 bases. Per the germline V gene, CDR1 is ENHRY and CDR2 is SYGVKD. The CDR3 is 16 amino acids. DNA of the CDR3: TGTGCCATCAGCCGAGACAGGTCTCCGAACACCGGGGAGCTGTTTTTT. Its protein is CAISRDRSPNTGELFF.

This clone appeared a few times. The chain has TRBV20-1 and TRBJ1-1, with D perhaps TRBD1 (6 bases). The CDR3 is made up of 12 amino acids. Germline V lookup: CDR1 DFQATT, CDR2 SNEGSKA (reference sequence). With 1 base removed from V and 11 bases from J, the gap between germline ends came to 14 bases. For the CDR3, the DNA is TGCAGTGCTAGAGCAGGGGCGGGGAGGGCTTTCTTT. It yields the protein CSARAGAGRAFF.

This clone was recorded once. The germline gene is not matched at one end of the junction; a read error may be the cause. The rearrangement uses TRBV5-1 and TRBJ2-5; D is possibly TRBD2 (5 bases). The CDR3 is 14 amino acids. Germline CDR1 SGHRS, CDR2 YFSETQ. The CDR3 DNA sequence: TGCACCAGCAGCTTGGAGGCCAAACCGGAGACCCAGTACTTC. It encodes CTSSLEAKPETQYF. Combining the CDR3 with reference TRBV5-1 and TRBJ2-5 gives the whole variable domain KAGVTQTPRYLIKTRGQQVTLSCSPISGHRSVSWYQQTPGQGLQFLFEYFSETQRNKGNFPGRFSGRQFSNSRSEMNVSTLELGDSALYLCTSSLEAKPETQYFGPGTRLLVL.

The chain combines TRBV9 with TRBJ2-5; no firm D call. With 0 bases removed from V and 8 bases from J, the gap between germline ends came to 23 bases. The CDR3 has 17 residues. Germline V gene data show CDR1 as SGDLS and CDR2 as YYNGEE. The CDR3 here is CASSVAGWGTLEFTQYF. DNA for the CDR3: TGTGCCAGCAGCGTAGCGGGCTGGGGAACATTGGAGTTCACCCAGTACTTC. Full variable domain (missing parts from reference TRBV9 and TRBJ2-5): DSGVTQTPKHLITATGQRVTLRCSPRSGDLSVYWYQQSLDQGLQFLIQYYNGEERAKGNILERFSAQQFPDLHSELNLSSLELGDSALYFCASSVAGWGTLEFTQYFGPGTRLLVL.